This T cell receptor (beta chain) was observed in a study of CD8 T cells in Susac syndrome (dated by TCRdb to the late 2010s). Background for the entire study: Among the sequenced Susac syndrome patients, six had clinically active disease and eight were in clinical remission. At blood withdrawal, Susac syndrome patients were therapy-naive, treated with corticosteroids (with IVIg additionally given to some), or treated with IVIg alone. The study used repertoire sequencing to test whether antigen drove CD8+ T cell activation and differentiation in Susac syndrome.

Counted from cysteine to phenylalanine, this CDR3 has 14 amino acids. The only DNA kept is the CDR3, 42 bases in frame from the first base. Looking up the germline V gene (reference sequence) yields CDR1 SEHNR and CDR2 FQNEAQ. V lost 1 base and J lost 1 base; the stretch between them is 7 bases long. Peripheral blood CD8+ and CD4+ T cells from healthy donors, Susac syndrome patients and multiple sclerosis patients were profiled using high-throughput TCR beta sequencing. The Susac syndrome patients fulfilled recently defined diagnostic criteria for definite or probable disease. Bulk CD8+ and CD4+ T cells were purified magnetically by negative isolation, whereas CD8+ TEMRA cells were enriched by FACS. Blood was drawn into EDTA tubes, processed within 24 hours, and PBMCs were isolated by density gradient centrifugation. PBMCs intended for TCR sequencing were cryopreserved in liquid nitrogen and thawed later in a water bath at 37 degrees C. Purity of sorted or isolated CD4+, CD8+ and CD8+ TEMRA cells was at least 90%.

On this clonotype: What antigen it recognizes has not been identified. Per-base qualities were not stored, and no clone one base away is much larger.

Beyond this particular receptor, the publication reports: In the CD4+ T cell repertoire of Susac syndrome patients, clonal expansion was not detected. The TCR sequencing and HLA analysis was acknowledged to have included a relatively small number of individuals.

RNA was extracted using the RNeasy kit, and 0.5 to 1 microgram was reverse transcribed with random hexamers. TCR beta CDR3 regions were amplified with the immunoSEQ multiplex PCR assay covering 54 Vbeta and 13 Jbeta segments. To correct PCR amplification bias, a synthetic template baseline was used for both primer optimization and computational correction. Regarding the original processing steps: Reads were assigned to V, D and J genes according to IMGT and analyzed in immunoSEQ Analyzer, with only productive sequences retained. Clonality was calculated as one minus the Shannon entropy normalized by log2 of the number of productive unique sequences. For each patient and control, public and private clones were evaluated within the 100 most prevalent clones. A clone was defined as Susac-specific if it was absent from the healthy and MS cohorts, from 1052 published viral clones and from other ImmuneACCESS disease sequences. TCRdb reworked the public reads: Q25 trimming with fastp, MiXCR clone assembly, productive beta chains retained. Entries that share a CDR3 protein sequence are merged under the most common genes and DNA. It is TCRdb's table, rather than the study itself, that gives the V and J calls and clone size. The sample records some 180,000 distinct CDR3 sequences, just under 95% of which are singletons. In total, the top ten clones hold about 0.1% of the sample.

This receptor was taken from a human donor with Susac syndrome. The rearrangement joined TRBV7-9 to TRBJ1-1, with the D gene not confidently named. Sequencing input: CD4+ T cells from PBMCs. The sequence in DNA is TGTGCCAGCAGCTTAGAGGTTAGGAACACTGAAGCTTTCTTT. Protein translation: CASSLEVRNTEAFF.